The entry below describes one TCR beta chain. Many counts were recorded for this clonotype. Its cognate antigen has yet to be identified. Nothing much larger sits one base from this clone, and base qualities are not available. According to the germline V gene, CDR1 reads SGHAT and CDR2 reads FQNNGV. Cut back by 8 bases and 6 bases, the V and J ends lie 10 bases apart. Including cysteine and phenylalanine, the CDR3 has 12 amino acids. Only the CDR3 DNA is retained, 36 bases long and in frame from the first base. This entry belongs to a study of identical twins (TCRdb year 2016). Broadly, across the study: To test whether fetal clonotypes persist, the study used deep sequencing on TCR alpha and beta repertoires from monozygotic twins, unrelated adults of various ages, and cord blood. To rule out contamination, the twin experiments were replicated at different times with different library preparation protocols.

The library was generated by 5' RACE. Sequencing instrument: Illumina HiSeq 2000. A universal primer binding site was introduced by template switching, and a unique molecular identifier was present in the final cDNA, enabling accurate counting of TCR cDNA molecules. Specific primers in the conserved constant-segment region were used to synthesize first-strand cDNA for the TCR alpha and beta chains. To control for contamination, every cDNA library carried two barcodes: a SMART-Mk sample barcode plus Illumina barcodes. Two successive PCR steps introduced TruSeq adapter sequences along with Illumina sample barcodes. TCR alpha and beta cDNA libraries were sequenced on the Illumina HiSeq platform with custom primers. Per the original workflow: MiGEC processed the raw reads to extract unique molecular identifiers, while MiXCR was used to determine the CDR3 positions. Recombination models were inferred per individual with the repgenHMM and IGoR tools using an EM algorithm. Shared clonotypes were analyzed with the tcR package in R, and sharing was normalized by the product of cloneset sizes. To study raw recombination without the effects of thymic and clonal selection, out-of-frame nonproductive sequences were analyzed. TCRdb reran the public reads through fastp at Q25 and MiXCR, keeping productive beta chains. Rows with one shared CDR3 protein collapse into an entry with the most common genes and DNA. The V and J calls reflect TCRdb's pipeline rather than the authors' work. This sample is represented by approximately 220,000 distinct CDR3 sequences; less than 8% of them were singletons. The ten largest clones take up around 2.1% of the sample.

The paper's findings and limits, for the study overall: Invariant T cells such as MAIT and iNKT could partly confound zero-insertion analyses, although diverse VJ usage argued against such confounding for most clonotypes. Compared with coincidental sharing between unrelated individuals, an excess of low generation-probability sequences was observed among out-of-frame TCR alpha sequences shared between twins. Abundant cord blood beta clonotypes carried fewer insertions; young adult naive repertoires showed a weaker similar trend, while memory repertoires showed none. Because the same donors could not be followed over many years, the conclusions relied on cross-sectional statistical analysis. In monozygotic twins, out-of-frame TCR alpha sharing was systematically underestimated by recombination models, although the models agreed with sharing between unrelated individuals. Excess twin sharing in beta out-of-frame sequences was weaker because fewer shared sequences lowered the signal-to-noise ratio.

All donors were healthy Caucasians. Three pairs of female monozygotic twins, all aged roughly 18 to 29 years, made up the twin cohort. Miltenyi CD45RO+ enrichment and human naive T-cell isolation kits were used to isolate memory (CD45RO+) and naive T cells from PBMC. In addition, the sample was reused for a study of yellow fever vaccine responses in identical twins. Looking at the second paper: The T cell response to vaccination in identical twins was reported by the authors to appear partly convergent and partly personalized. The study precisely tracked vaccine-responding T cell clones in identical twins.

The origin of this receptor is a woman younger than 30 in good health. Input material: memory (CD45RO+) T cells sorted from blood. What this sample's cell subset or site label stands for: CD45RO+ enriched T cells. Here the chain combines TRBV11-2 and TRBJ2-2; the D gene is not confidently resolved. The sequence in DNA is TGTGCCAGCGGAACTTTTTCCGGGGAGCTGTTTTTT. The resulting protein is CASGTFSGELFF. Extended through the reference TRBV11-2 and TRBJ2-2 proteins, this CDR3 yields the full variable domain: EAGVAQSPRYKIIEKRQSVAFWCNPISGHATLYWYQQILGQGPKLLIQFQNNGVVDDSQLPKDRFSAERLKGVDSTLKIQPAKLEDSAVYLCASGTFSGELFFGEGSRLTVL.